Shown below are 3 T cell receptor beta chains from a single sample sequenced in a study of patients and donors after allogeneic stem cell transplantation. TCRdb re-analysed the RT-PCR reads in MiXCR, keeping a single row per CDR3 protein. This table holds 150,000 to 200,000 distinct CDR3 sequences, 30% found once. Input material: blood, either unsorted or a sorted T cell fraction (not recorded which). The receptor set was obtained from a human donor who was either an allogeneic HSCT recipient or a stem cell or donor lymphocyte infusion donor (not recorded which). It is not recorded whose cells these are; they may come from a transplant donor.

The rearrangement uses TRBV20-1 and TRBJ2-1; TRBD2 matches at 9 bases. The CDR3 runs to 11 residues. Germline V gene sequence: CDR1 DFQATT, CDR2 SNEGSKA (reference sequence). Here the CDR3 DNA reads TGCAGAAGCGGGAGGTTAAATGAGCAGTTCTTC. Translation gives CRSGRLNEQFF.

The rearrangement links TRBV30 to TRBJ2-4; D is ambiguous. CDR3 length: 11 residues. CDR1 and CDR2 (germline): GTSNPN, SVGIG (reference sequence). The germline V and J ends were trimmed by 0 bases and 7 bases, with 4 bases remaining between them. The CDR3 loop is CAWSVQNIQYF. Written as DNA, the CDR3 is TGTGCCTGGAGTGTACAGAACATTCAGTACTTC.

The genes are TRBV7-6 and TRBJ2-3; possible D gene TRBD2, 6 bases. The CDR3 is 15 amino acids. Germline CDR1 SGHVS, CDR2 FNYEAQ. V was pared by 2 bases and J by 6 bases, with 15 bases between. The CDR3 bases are TGTGCCAGCAGCTTATGGGGGGTTGTAATGGATACGCAGTATTTT. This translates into CASSLWGVVMDTQYF. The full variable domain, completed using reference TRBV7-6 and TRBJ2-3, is GAGVSQSPRYKVTKRGQDVALRCDPISGHVSLYWYRQALGQGPEFLTYFNYEAQQDKSGLPNDRFSAERPEGSISTLTIQRTEQRDSAMYRCASSLWGVVMDTQYFGPGTRLTVL.